This T cell receptor beta chain was sequenced during a study of shared clonotypes between healthy human individuals. Study background: Plates per donor: three CD4 naive, three CD4 memory, two CD8 naive, one CD8 memory. Whole-study findings and limits: Researchers found naive subsets generally carried larger estimated richness than memory subsets. Depth was large, yet rarefaction showed that sorted-subset sequencing was incomplete.

Recent acute infections and vaccinations were absent in the healthy HIV-negative adult donors. CDR1 SGHTA and CDR2 FQGNSA come from the germline V gene. With V trimmed by 5 bases and J by 7 bases, 14 bases remained unmatched. The CDR3 runs 15 residues. About this clone itself: Its specificity is not known.

Using immunoSEQ multiplex PCR, the repertoire was profiled, and TCRdb retains in-frame clones only, with some absent. The sample has over a million clones; approximately 78% are singletons. The receptor's source is a man younger than 35 in good health. Some clones in this sample may be carry-over from other donors' samples. The chain uses TRBV7-2 and TRBJ2-7; 7 bases fit TRBD1. The sequenced material came from memory CD4+ T cells from PBMCs. Subset noted: CD45RA-negative fraction. The CDR3 spells CASSHRKTGSREQYF. As DNA, the CDR3 is TGTGCCAGCAGCCACCGCAAGACAGGGTCGAGGGAGCAGTACTTC.